Presented here are 20 T cell receptor beta chains from one specimen sequenced in a study of blood T cell repertoires in COVID-19. Generated by immunoSEQ multiplex PCR, the TCRdb table keeps only in-frame clones and is missing some. The profile shows about 250,000 clones, 85% of them singletons. The specimen was PBMCs or T cells enriched from blood (not recorded which). These receptors were taken from a woman aged 45 to 65 with acute COVID-19.

This clone has at least ten counts. This chain connects TRBV7-6 to TRBJ1-5; 8 bases are shared with TRBD1. The CDR3 length is 13 residues. Per the germline V gene, CDR1 is SGHVS and CDR2 is FNYEAQ. Unmatched junction bases numbered 0, after V lost 1 base and J lost 7 bases. CDR3 residues: CASSLGQGQPQHF. The CDR3 bases are TGTGCCAGCAGCTTAGGACAGGGGCAGCCCCAGCATTTT.

The J gene is TRBJ1-4, the V gene TRBV19; D is unclear. V gave up 7 bases and J gave up 5 bases, with 11 bases separating them. The CDR3 has 13 amino acids. The germline V gene encodes CDR1 LNHDA and CDR2 SQIVND (reference sequence). CDR3 in amino acids: CASTQAENEKLFF. In DNA form, the CDR3 reads TGTGCCAGTACTCAGGCTGAGAATGAAAAACTGTTTTTT.

The chain recombines TRBV15 with TRBJ2-2, with 11 bases aligning to TRBD2. The length of the CDR3 is 16 residues. Trimming removed 0 bases from V and 5 bases from J; junction bases left unmatched: 2. CDR1 is LNHNV and CDR2 is YYDKDF in the germline V gene (reference sequence). The CDR3: CATSRDWTSGTGELFF. In DNA form, the CDR3 reads TGTGCCACCAGCAGAGATTGGACTAGCGGGACCGGGGAGCTGTTTTTT.

The V gene is TRBV6-5, the J gene TRBJ1-2, with 9 bases lining up with TRBD1. This CDR3 is 13 amino acids long. Trimming removed 8 bases from V and 6 bases from J; junction bases left unmatched: 7. The germline V gene has CDR1 MNHEY and CDR2 SVGAGI. The CDR3 protein is CASGLRDRDGYTF. In DNA, the CDR3 is TGTGCCAGCGGACTCCGGGACAGGGATGGCTACACCTTC.

This sequence joins TRBV27 and TRBJ2-3; D call uncertain. Germline CDR1 is MNHEY and CDR2 is SMNVEV (reference sequence). Trimming pared 2 bases from V and 1 base from J, leaving 10 bases between. The CDR3 runs to 15 residues. The CDR3: CASSLGPIRTDTQYF. CDR3 in DNA: TGTGCCAGCAGTTTAGGGCCCATTCGCACAGATACGCAGTATTTT.

This sequence joins TRBV5-6 and TRBJ1-5; possible D gene TRBD1, 6 bases. This CDR3 has 14 residues. V lost 5 bases, J lost 7 bases, and 16 bases lay in between. In germline, CDR1 is SGHDT, CDR2 YYEEEE. The CDR3 protein is CASSPGAGDQPQHF. The CDR3 nucleotides read TGTGCCAGCAGTCCTGGGGCAGGGGACCAGCCCCAGCATTTT. Full variable domain (rest looked up from reference TRBV5-6 and TRBJ1-5): DAGVTQSPTHLIKTRGQQVTLRCSPKSGHDTVSWYQQALGQGPQFIFQYYEEEERQRGNFPDRFSGHQFPNYSSELNVNALLLGDSALYLCASSPGAGDQPQHFGDGTRLSIL.

CDR3 sequence (DNA): TGTGCCAGCACCCGGACCGGGGAGCTGTTTTTT. Translated, it gives CASTRTGELFF. The chain couples TRBV27 to TRBJ2-2; D not certain. Trimming shortened V by 7 bases and J by 5 bases, and 5 bases separated the two germline ends. Germline assignment: CDR1 MNHEY and CDR2 SMNVEV (reference sequence). This CDR3 is built from 11 residues.

The CDR3 loop is CASSLIQGFGTEAFF. The CDR3 nucleotides are TGTGCCAGCAGCTTAATCCAGGGTTTTGGCACTGAAGCTTTCTTT. The genes are TRBV13 and TRBJ1-1, with D perhaps matching TRBD1 (5 bases). Germline V lookup: CDR1 PRHDT, CDR2 FYEKMQ (reference sequence). The CDR3 spans 15 residues. The germline V and J ends were trimmed by 2 bases and 4 bases, with 14 bases remaining between them.

The CDR3 is CASSQPQGGNSPLHF. DNA of the CDR3: TGTGCCAGCAGCCAGCCCCAGGGGGGTAATTCACCCCTCCACTTT. The V and J genes are TRBV3-1 (or the pseudogene TRBV3-2) and TRBJ1-6; 7 bases agree with TRBD1. The V segment lost 3 bases and the J segment 6 bases; nucleotides outside the gene matches: 5. The CDR3 consists of 15 residues. Germline CDR1 reads LGHDT; CDR2 reads YNNKEL (reference sequence).

The V call is TRBV14, the J call TRBJ1-1; 7 nucleotides align to TRBD1. Germline V gives CDR1 SGHDN, CDR2 FVKESK. J gave up 0 bases and V 2 bases, and 15 bases lay outside the gene matches. The CDR3 totals 19 residues. The DNA of the CDR3 is TGTGCCAGCAGCCAAAAAGGGGGCTGGGCAGACCAGGTGAACACTGAAGCTTTCTTT. It translates to CASSQKGGWADQVNTEAFF.

The CDR3 here is CASSPGLASEQYF. The CDR3 DNA follows: TGTGCCAGTAGCCCGGGACTCGCTTCCGAGCAGTACTTC. V usage is TRBV19 and J usage is TRBJ2-7, with D perhaps matching TRBD2 (6 bases). CDR3 length equals 13 residues. The V gene lost 6 bases and the J gene lost 6 bases, with 15 bases spanning the gap. Germline V lookup: CDR1 LNHDA, CDR2 SQIVND (reference sequence). The full variable domain, with the rest looked up from reference TRBV19 and TRBJ2-7, is DGGITQSPKYLFRKEGQNVTLSCEQNLNHDAMYWYRQDPGQGLRLIYYSQIVNDFQKGDIAEGYSVSREKKESFPLTVTSAQKNPTAFYLCASSPGLASEQYFGPGTRLTVT.

This clone was recorded a few times. The J gene is TRBJ1-4, the V gene TRBV5-6, with a tentative D call TRBD1 (5 bases). The V end was cut by 1 base, the J end by 3 bases, with 10 bases between. Per germline, CDR1 SGHDT and CDR2 YYEEEE. This CDR3 has 15 residues. Written as DNA, the CDR3 is TGTGCCAGCAGCTTGTTGGGCAGGGCTAATGAAAAACTGTTTTTT. Translating gives CASSLLGRANEKLFF.

This sequence joins TRBV10-3 and TRBJ1-2; tentative D call: TRBD1 (5 bases). CDR3 length equals 13 residues. The ends were cut back, 4 bases at V and 4 bases at J, with 10 bases in the middle. Germline values: CDR1 ENHRY, CDR2 SYGVKD. The DNA for the CDR3 is TGTGCCATCAGTGGTGACAGAGCCTATGGCTACACCTTC. It is translated as CAISGDRAYGYTF.

This chain joins TRBV30 and TRBJ1-1, with D unclear. The CDR3 covers 12 residues. Between the trimmed V and J ends, which lost 3 bases and 6 bases, there was a span of 11 bases. Germline V gene lookup returns CDR1 GTSNPN and CDR2 SVGIG (reference sequence). The CDR3 DNA reads as TGTGCCTGGAGAGAACTAAACGCTGAAGCTTTCTTT. This codes for CAWRELNAEAFF.

In DNA, the CDR3 is TGTGCCAGCAGCTTGGGGCGCGAAGATGAAGCTTTCTTT. Protein product: CASSLGREDEAFF. The chain links TRBV7-2 to TRBJ1-1, with D possibly TRBD1 on 5 matching bases. CDR3 length equals 13 residues. The germline V gene encodes CDR1 SGHTA and CDR2 FQGNSA. Trimming pared 3 bases from V and 7 bases from J, leaving 12 bases between.

This clone occurred a few times. V usage is TRBV19 and J usage is TRBJ1-2; D not certain. The CDR3 extends over 15 amino acids. The germline V gene has CDR1 LNHDA and CDR2 SQIVND (reference sequence). V gave up 5 bases and J gave up 4 bases, with 17 bases separating them. The CDR3 DNA follows: TGTGCCAGTAGTCCTAGCGGGAGCAGTAGCTATGGCTACACCTTC. It encodes CASSPSGSSSYGYTF.

The chain is built from TRBV5-1 and TRBJ2-5, with TRBD2 matching 10 bases. Per germline, CDR1 SGHRS and CDR2 YFSETQ. V was clipped by 6 bases and J by 3 bases; unmatched bases: 5. The length of the CDR3 is 14 residues. Here the CDR3 reads CASNPGTSEETQYF. The DNA for the CDR3 is TGCGCCAGCAACCCCGGGACTAGCGAAGAGACCCAGTACTTC.

The chain is built from TRBV12-3 or TRBV12-4 and TRBJ1-3, with a possible D match to TRBD1 (5 bases). V was cut by 6 bases and J by 4 bases, with 10 bases left in between. The CDR3 spans 13 residues. The CDR3 DNA follows: TGTGCCAGCAGCCAGGGATCAGGAAACACCATATATTTT. It encodes CASSQGSGNTIYF.

This chain connects TRBV12-5 to TRBJ1-4; 10 bases align to TRBD1. The CDR3 contains 16 residues. The trim removed 1 base at V and 8 bases at J, leaving 7 bases unmatched. Germline CDR1 and CDR2: LGHNT and FRNRAP. CDR3 nucleotide sequence: TGTGCTAGTGGTTTGGGGGACAGGGGCCGCCGGGAAAAACTGTTTTTT. This gives the protein CASGLGDRGRREKLFF.

The chain uses TRBV5-1 and TRBJ2-3; 8 positions match TRBD2. The CDR3 is 15 residues long. CDR1 SGHRS and CDR2 YFSETQ come from the germline V gene. V shed 4 bases and J 1 base; nucleotides not matched to a gene: 5. This CDR3 reads CASSPTGGRTDTQYF. The DNA for the CDR3 is TGCGCCAGCAGCCCTACGGGAGGGCGCACAGATACGCAGTATTTT. Full variable domain (remainder filled in from reference TRBV5-1 and TRBJ2-3): KAGVTQTPRYLIKTRGQQVTLSCSPISGHRSVSWYQQTPGQGLQFLFEYFSETQRNKGNFPGRFSGRQFSNSRSEMNVSTLELGDSALYLCASSPTGGRTDTQYFGPGTRLTVL.